The 25 T cell receptor beta chains given below trace back to one sample, sequenced in a study of early T cells in non-severe SARS-CoV-2 infection. Each CDR3 protein is one row after TCRdb ran MiXCR on the 5' RACE reads. The sample has tens of thousands of distinct CDR3 sequences; 6% to 7% are singletons. Sequencing was done on a sample of whole blood. The receptors stem from an adult who was a healthcare worker with PCR-confirmed SARS-CoV-2 infection or an uninfected control (not recorded which).

The J gene is TRBJ2-2, the V gene TRBV24-1; 9 bases match TRBD1. Germline values: CDR1 KGHDR, CDR2 SFDVKD. V lost 3 bases and J lost 5; bases outside the gene matches: 6. The CDR3 totals 16 residues. The CDR3 nucleotides read TGTGCCACCAGTGATAAAGGACAGGGGTGGACCGGGGAGCTGTTTTTT. This gives the protein CATSDKGQGWTGELFF.

This rearrangement joins TRBV29-1 to TRBJ2-3, with D tentatively TRBD1 (5 bases). The CDR3 has 13 residues. Germline V CDR1 and CDR2: SQVTM, ANQGSEA. Trimming pared 4 bases from V and 8 bases from J, leaving 16 bases between. The CDR3 loop is CSVAFDSSFTQYF. For the CDR3, the DNA is TGCAGCGTTGCCTTTGACAGCTCATTTACGCAGTATTTT.

The chain is built from TRBV30 and TRBJ2-3; no definite D call. From germline, CDR1 is GTSNPN and CDR2 SVGIG (reference sequence). Trimming pared 2 bases from V and 6 bases from J, leaving 18 bases between. The CDR3 covers 15 residues. CDR3: CAWSRPTTAWDTQYF. The CDR3 bases are TGTGCCTGGAGTAGACCAACCACTGCCTGGGATACGCAGTATTTT.

The sample holds many counts of this clonotype. The V gene is TRBV5-1, the J gene TRBJ2-5, with D tentatively TRBD1 (5 bases). V was clipped by 3 bases and J by 5 bases, with 14 bases between them. This CDR3 is built from 14 residues. Germline values: CDR1 SGHRS, CDR2 YFSETQ. The CDR3 loop is CASSSAGLGETQYF. In nucleotides, the CDR3 is TGCGCCAGCAGCTCGGCAGGGCTAGGGGAGACCCAGTACTTC.

At least ten counts were recorded for this clonotype. This chain uses TRBV20-1 with TRBJ1-6; 7 bases are a match to TRBD1. The CDR3 totals 12 residues. Looked up from germline, CDR1 is DFQATT and CDR2 is SNEGSKA (reference sequence). Trimming took 5 bases from V and 18 from J; bases not matched to a gene: 13. In nucleotides, the CDR3 is TGCAGTGCTGACGGGACAGCCTTTTCCCCCCACTTT. Protein sequence: CSADGTAFSPHF.

This clonotype was seen more than once but under ten times. The rearrangement joins TRBV7-9 to TRBJ2-7; no clear D gene. V was pared by 3 bases and J by 0 bases, with 0 bases between. This CDR3 comprises 11 residues. The germline gives CDR1 SEHNR, CDR2 FQNEAQ (reference sequence). CDR3 loop: CASSFSYEQYF. The CDR3, as DNA: TGTGCCAGCAGCTTCTCCTACGAGCAGTACTTC.

Many counts were recorded for this clonotype. The DNA for the CDR3 is TGTGCCACCAGCAGGGACAGGAATTCACCCCTCCACTTT. Translating gives CATSRDRNSPLHF. The chain recombines TRBV15 with TRBJ1-6, with TRBD1 matching 7 bases. The J segment lost 7 bases and the V segment lost 3 bases, leaving 0 bases of the junction unmatched. This CDR3 contains 13 residues. Germline V lookup: CDR1 LNHNV, CDR2 YYDKDF (reference sequence). The full variable domain, rest sourced from reference TRBV15 and TRBJ1-6, is DAMVIQNPRYQVTQFGKPVTLSCSQTLNHNVMYWYQQKSSQAPKLLFHYYDKDFNNEADTPDNFQSRRPNTSFCFLDIRSPGLGDTAMYLCATSRDRNSPLHFGNGTRLTVT.

This clonotype was found a few times. This chain joins TRBV9 and TRBJ2-3, with 7 bases lining up with TRBD1. The germline CDR1 and CDR2 sequences are SGDLS and YYNGEE. J gave up 0 bases and V 4 bases, and 8 bases lay outside the gene matches. The CDR3 runs to 16 residues. DNA of the CDR3: TGTGCCAGCAGCCGACTGGACAGGAGAAGCACAGATACGCAGTATTTT. Residues: CASSRLDRRSTDTQYF.

Many counts were recorded for this clonotype. The V call is TRBV12-3 or TRBV12-4, the J call TRBJ1-1, with 8 bases identical to TRBD1. CDR3 length: 14 residues. After removal of 6 bases from V and 5 bases from J, the junction contained 8 bases not matched to a gene. CDR3 in DNA: TGTGCCAGCAGCCCTGGACAGGGAGGAACTGAAGCTTTCTTT. This gives the protein CASSPGQGGTEAFF.

The table lists this clonotype with many counts. This chain uses TRBV4-3 with TRBJ2-7; possibly TRBD1 for D (6 bases). Trimming stripped 1 base from V and 4 bases from J, with 14 bases between. Germline-derived CDR1 and CDR2 are LGHNA and YSLEER. The CDR3 is 15 amino acids. CDR3 sequence (DNA): TGCGCCAGCAGCCAAGTGGCAGGGGTGGGTTACGAGCAGTACTTC. It encodes CASSQVAGVGYEQYF.

This clonotype was detected a few times. The J gene is TRBJ2-3, the V gene TRBV7-2; D may be TRBD2 (6 bases). The V gene lost 2 bases and the J gene lost 2 bases, with 14 bases spanning the gap. Germline V gene data show CDR1 as SGHTA and CDR2 as FQGNSA. This CDR3 spans 16 amino acids. CDR3 bases: TGTGCCAGCAGCTTAATCCGCGGGACCCTCACAGATACGCAGTATTTT. Its translation: CASSLIRGTLTDTQYF. Supplemented by reference TRBV7-2 and TRBJ2-3, the full variable domain reads GAGVSQSPSNKVTEKGKDVELRCDPISGHTALYWYRQSLGQGLEFLIYFQGNSAPDKSGLPSDRFSAERTGGSVSTLTIQRTQQEDSAVYLCASSLIRGTLTDTQYFGPGTRLTVL.

There are a few counts of this clonotype. The chain carries TRBV9 and TRBJ2-3; 12 bases agree with TRBD2. After removal of 0 bases from V and 5 bases from J, the junction contained 4 bases not matched to a gene. Germline V gene data show CDR1 as SGDLS and CDR2 as YYNGEE. This CDR3 is built from 16 residues. CDR3 coding DNA: TGTGCCAGCAGCGTAGGCCCGACTAGCGGGGGAGATACGCAGTATTTT. Amino acids: CASSVGPTSGGDTQYF. Variable domain in full (rest from reference TRBV9 and TRBJ2-3): DSGVTQTPKHLITATGQRVTLRCSPRSGDLSVYWYQQSLDQGLQFLIQYYNGEERAKGNILERFSAQQFPDLHSELNLSSLELGDSALYFCASSVGPTSGGDTQYFGPGTRLTVL.

The table lists this clonotype with many counts. The chain is built from TRBV19 and TRBJ2-7, with D possibly matching TRBD1 (6 bases). There are 14 residues in the CDR3. V shed 5 bases and J shed 0 bases, with 11 bases lying between them. The germline V gene has CDR1 LNHDA and CDR2 SQIVND (reference sequence). The CDR3 nucleotides are TGTGCCAGTAGTTGGGACAAGAGCTCCTACGAGCAGTACTTC. It encodes CASSWDKSSYEQYF.

This clonotype was found a few times. The chain links TRBV19 to TRBJ2-6, with a tentative D call TRBD1 (5 bases). The V end lost 7 bases, the J end lost 1 base, and 17 bases lay between the germline ends. The length of the CDR3 is 17 residues. Germline loops: CDR1 LNHDA, CDR2 SQIVND (reference sequence). The CDR3 DNA sequence: TGTGCCAGTACCCCCGGCAGGGTTCGGTCTGGGGCCAACGTCCTGACTTTC. This sequence encodes CASTPGRVRSGANVLTF.

Only a few counts were recorded for this clonotype. V is TRBV7-6 and J is TRBJ1-1; perhaps TRBD1 as D (5 bases). CDR1 is SGHVS and CDR2 is FNYEAQ in the germline V gene. V was cut by 5 bases and J by 6 bases, with 16 bases left in between. The CDR3 is made up of 14 amino acids. In DNA form, the CDR3 reads TGTGCCAGCAGCGCGCGACAGATATCGGCTGAAGCTTTCTTT. It is translated as CASSARQISAEAFF.

The rearrangement uses TRBV5-1 and TRBJ2-5; 8 nucleotides agree with TRBD2. Germline V CDR1 and CDR2: SGHRS, YFSETQ. V gave up 2 bases and J gave up 4 bases; unmatched junction bases: 7. The CDR3 loop spans 15 amino acids. The CDR3 is CASSFSSGGPETQYF. The CDR3 DNA reads TGCGCCAGCAGCTTCAGCAGCGGGGGACCAGAGACCCAGTACTTC.

This clonotype has a handful of counts. The chain combines TRBV30 with TRBJ1-5; weak D call: TRBD1 (6 bases). Germline V gives CDR1 GTSNPN, CDR2 SVGIG (reference sequence). The CDR3 length is 14 residues. The V end lost 2 bases, the J end lost 3 bases, and 11 bases lay between the germline ends. The CDR3 here is CAWSSGGYNQPQHF. The CDR3 DNA follows: TGTGCCTGGAGTTCGGGGGGCTACAATCAGCCCCAGCATTTT.

This clonotype occurred many times. This chain's CDR3 is CASRLEGGGSSYNEQFF. DNA for the CDR3: TGTGCCAGCAGGCTCGAAGGTGGCGGAAGCTCCTACAATGAGCAGTTCTTC. The chain couples TRBV12-3 or TRBV12-4 to TRBJ2-1, with D unclear. The ends were cut back, 6 bases at V and 0 bases at J, with 18 bases in the middle. The CDR3 extends over 17 amino acids.

The chain joins TRBV20-1 to TRBJ2-3; TRBD2 agrees at 12 bases. J was trimmed by 3 bases and V by 4 bases; bases with no gene match: 11. This CDR3 comprises 17 residues. Germline CDR1 DFQATT, CDR2 SNEGSKA (reference sequence). The CDR3 bases are TGCAGTGCTATAGGGTCTAGCGGGGGGGCCCGAACAGATACGCAGTATTTT. Translating gives CSAIGSSGGARTDTQYF.

This clonotype was seen ten or more times. The V gene is TRBV20-1, the J gene TRBJ2-1; 9 nucleotides align to TRBD2. CDR3 size: 13 residues. The germline CDR1 and CDR2 sequences are DFQATT and SNEGSKA (reference sequence). Trimming cost V 5 bases and J 4 bases; bases outside gene matches: 3. DNA for the CDR3: TGCAGTGCTGTAGCGGGGGATTACAATGAGCAGTTCTTC. Amino acid sequence: CSAVAGDYNEQFF.

This clonotype was seen at least ten times. This chain joins TRBV29-1 and TRBJ1-2; 10 bases fit TRBD1. J lost 11 bases, V lost 4 bases, and 7 bases had no gene match. This CDR3 contains 12 residues. Germline loops: CDR1 SQVTM, CDR2 ANQGSEA. This chain's CDR3 is CSVGQGAVGYTF. The CDR3 DNA sequence: TGCAGCGTTGGACAGGGGGCGGTGGGGTACACCTTC.

This clonotype was counted only a few times. The chain employs TRBV9 and TRBJ2-4; D call uncertain. The V gene's germline CDR1 is SGDLS and CDR2 YYNGEE. The length of the CDR3 is 13 residues. The V end was cut by 2 bases, the J end by 6 bases, with 9 bases between. CDR3 bases: TGTGCCAGCAGCGTCACAGAAGCAAACATTCAGTACTTC. Amino acids: CASSVTEANIQYF.

This clonotype was observed many times. This chain connects TRBV11-2 to TRBJ1-5; D is undetermined. Germline V gene lookup returns CDR1 SGHAT and CDR2 FQNNGV. The CDR3 runs 15 residues. Trimming cost V 0 bases and J 3 bases, with 9 bases left between them. This chain's CDR3 is CASSLDFHANQPQHF. The DNA of the CDR3 is TGTGCCAGCAGCTTAGATTTCCACGCCAATCAGCCCCAGCATTTT.

This clonotype came up a few times. The chain is built from TRBV7-9 and TRBJ2-7; 8 bases map to TRBD1. CDR1 is SEHNR, CDR2 FQNEAQ, per germline (reference sequence). The CDR3 extends over 14 amino acids. After removal of 5 bases from V and 5 bases from J, the junction contained 8 bases not matched to a gene. The CDR3 region is CASSARTGFNEQYF. CDR3 in DNA: TGTGCCAGCAGCGCAAGGACAGGGTTCAACGAGCAGTACTTC.

This clonotype was seen ten or more times. The rearrangement uses TRBV7-6 and TRBJ2-3, with TRBD2 matching 7 bases. Germline V gives CDR1 SGHVS, CDR2 FNYEAQ. V lost 3 bases and J lost 11; bases outside the gene matches: 17. CDR3 length equals 16 residues. The CDR3 protein is CASSFSPGGGSLKQYF. As DNA, the CDR3 is TGTGCCAGCAGCTTTTCGCCAGGCGGGGGATCTCTTAAGCAGTATTTT.